This T cell receptor (beta chain) comes out of a study of shared clonotypes between healthy human individuals. Study results and limitations: Clonotype sharing among donors likely depends on sequencing depth.

Germline V gene sequence: CDR1 SGHTA, CDR2 FQGNSA. The CDR3 has 14 amino acids. The V and J ends lost 6 bases and 2 bases respectively, with 13 bases between them. With respect to this clone: Its matching antigen is unknown.

Naive CD8 cells lacked CD45RO and underwent positive selection for CCR7, leaving out terminally differentiated effector memory CD45RA+ cells. Produced via immunoSEQ multiplex PCR; TCRdb's table is partial and in-frame only. The sample consists of about 2,200,000 clones, roughly 91% of them appearing once. Source material: naive CD8+ T cells from PBMCs. This sequence originates from a man between 18 and 29 years old in good health. Some clones in this sample may be carry-over from other donors' samples. The genes are TRBV7-2 and TRBJ2-5, with D possibly TRBD2 on 5 matching bases. CDR3 loop: CASSPLRGQETQYF. The CDR3 region has the DNA TGTGCCAGCAGTCCCTTGAGAGGGCAAGAGACCCAGTACTTC.